The source of this T cell receptor (beta chain) is a study of blood T cell repertoires in COVID-19. At the level of the study: COVID-19 samples collected from the United States, Italy and Spain covered acute and convalescent phases.

V was pared by 5 bases and J by 5 bases, with 12 bases between. The CDR3 consists of 13 residues. Authors' data handling: The assay estimated nucleated cells by amplifying reference gene primers. Sequencing was performed with immunoSEQ multiplex PCR; in TCRdb, only in-frame clones are kept and a portion is missing. V and J calls and clone size follow that table, whereas D and trimming were derived from the DNA. The table lists about 73,000 clones, roughly 89% of them singletons, with roughly 9% in the top ten. Sequencing was performed on peripheral blood. The chain employs TRBV12-3 or TRBV12-4 and TRBJ1-2; a weak D match, TRBD1 (6 bases). The sequence derives from a man aged 80 or over with acute or convalescent COVID-19. CDR3 in amino acids: CASSRTVRYGYTF. DNA for the CDR3: TGTGCCAGCAGTCGGACAGTTCGGTATGGCTACACCTTC.